A selection of T cell receptor beta chains follows, all from one sample in a study of cytomegalovirus exposure and HLA in healthy donors. Libraries were prepared by immunoSEQ multiplex PCR; TCRdb keeps only in-frame clonotypes and omits some of them. The data show fewer than 90,000 clones, with roughly four fifths seen just once and 3.7% held by the top ten. The specimen sequenced was PBMCs. Source of these receptors: a man between 25 and 39 years old in good health and CMV-seronegative. Both conserved end residues are part of each CDR3. D genes are given only for firm matches. Expanded clones get a size class; other rows say once, few or many, or leave the size out.

j_call	v_call	d_call	clone_size	cdr3_nt	cdr3_aa
TRBJ1-3	TRBV18	.	.	TGTGCCAGCTCACCATCAGCGGGGTCTGGAAACACCATATATTTT	CASSPSAGSGNTIYF
TRBJ1-4	TRBV6-1	.	.	TGTGCCAGCGGGGGGAGAGATGAAAAACTGTTTTTT	CASGGRDEKLFF
TRBJ1-5	TRBV2	TRBD1	.	TGTGCCAGCCAACGACAGGGGGCTTCCGGGGCCCAGCATTTT	CASQRQGASGAQHF
TRBJ2-5	TRBV5-1	TRBD1	few	TGCGCCAGCAGCCCAGGGACAGGTCCGCAAGAGACCCAGTACTTC	CASSPGTGPQETQYF
TRBJ2-7	TRBV28	TRBD2	.	TGTGCCAGCAGTTTATTGACTAGCGGGAGGGTCGACGAGCAGTACTTC	CASSLLTSGRVDEQYF
TRBJ2-1	TRBV4-1	TRBD1	.	TGCGCCAGCAGCCAAGGCCGGGACAGGCGGTACAATGAGCAGTTCTTC	CASSQGRDRRYNEQFF
TRBJ1-3	TRBV5-1	.	.	TGCGCCAGCAGCTTGGTGGGGGACTCCTCTGGAAACACCATATATTTT	CASSLVGDSSGNTIYF
TRBJ2-7	TRBV18	.	.	TGTGCCTCCGTTCCCTCGCGGGACAGCTACGAGCAGTACTTC	CASVPSRDSYEQYF
TRBJ2-5	TRBV19	TRBD1	.	TGTGCCAGTAGTAGGGTTACCGGGACAGGGGAAGGGGAGACCCAGTACTTC	CASSRVTGTGEGETQYF
TRBJ2-7	TRBV6-1	TRBD1	.	TGTGCCAGCAGTGAGGAGGTGGGGACAGGGGGCAGCGAGCAGTACTTC	CASSEEVGTGGSEQYF
TRBJ2-7	TRBV5-1	.	.	TGCGCCAGCAGCTCTCGGGGATTATATTACGAGCAGTACTTC	CASSSRGLYYEQYF
TRBJ1-2	TRBV4-2	.	few	TGTGCCAGCAGCCAAGTTGAAGGAGTAGGCTATGGCTACACCTTC	CASSQVEGVGYGYTF
TRBJ1-2	TRBV4-3	TRBD1	once	TGCGCCAGCAGCCAAGGGAACAGGGGCTCGGATGGCTACACCTTC	CASSQGNRGSDGYTF
TRBJ1-1	TRBV7-9	.	few	TGTGCCAGCAGCTTAGCGCGTAAGAACACTGAAGCTTTCTTT	CASSLARKNTEAFF
TRBJ1-3	TRBV5-5	.	.	TGTGCCAGCAGCTTGACTTACTCTGGAAACACCATATATTTT	CASSLTYSGNTIYF
TRBJ1-2	TRBV6-6	TRBD1	.	TGTGCCAGCAGTACTAGGCAGGGGGCCCCCAACTATGGCTACACCTTC	CASSTRQGAPNYGYTF
TRBJ1-5	TRBV5-8	TRBD1	few	TGTGCCAGCAGCCCCGGGACAGCCATCAATCAGCCCCAGCATTTT	CASSPGTAINQPQHF
TRBJ2-1	TRBV7-6	TRBD2	.	TGTGCCAGCAGCTTAGCGGGGGGGAAGCCATACAATGAGCAGTTCTTC	CASSLAGGKPYNEQFF
TRBJ2-7	TRBV7-9	TRBD2	once	TGTGCCAGCAGCTTTGAGCGGGGTGCCTACGAGCAGTACTTC	CASSFERGAYEQYF
TRBJ2-7	TRBV27	TRBD1	.	TGTGCCAGCAGTTCCGAGACAGGGATCTCCTACGAGCAGTACTTC	CASSSETGISYEQYF
TRBJ1-2	TRBV19	.	.	TGTGCCAGTAGTACCCGGACTACCGGCTATGGCTACACCTTC	CASSTRTTGYGYTF
TRBJ2-7	TRBV7-9	.	.	TGTGCCAGCAGCTGGTACGACAGTTTAAGCTCCTACGAGCAGTACTTC	CASSWYDSLSSYEQYF
TRBJ2-7	TRBV6-5	.	.	TGTGCCAGCAGTTCGACAGAAACCTACGAGCAGTACTTC	CASSSTETYEQYF
TRBJ1-5	TRBV6-1	TRBD1	.	TGTGCCACCGCAGGGCAGGGGGCTTATCAGCCCCAGCATTTT	CATAGQGAYQPQHF
TRBJ1-3	TRBV7-9	TRBD1	.	TGTTCCAGCAGCTTAGGTTCGACAGGGGCTGGAAACACCATATATTTT	CSSSLGSTGAGNTIYF
TRBJ2-3	TRBV10-2	.	few	TGCGCCAGCAGTGAGTCGAATATAGCAGATACGCAGTATTTT	CASSESNIADTQYF
TRBJ2-7	TRBV11-3	TRBD1	.	TGTGCCAGCAGCTTAAACCCCCCGCCCGGGACAGGGGGTTACGAGCAGTACTTC	CASSLNPPPGTGGYEQYF
TRBJ2-5	TRBV5-1	.	.	TGCGCCAGCAGCTTGGGGGCCGCCGGTAAAGAGACCCAGTACTTC	CASSLGAAGKETQYF
TRBJ2-2	TRBV7-9	.	few	TGTGCCAGCAGCTTAGGCGGCTCCGGGGAGCTGTTTTTT	CASSLGGSGELFF
TRBJ2-1	TRBV11-2	.	.	TGTGCCAGCAGCTCCCGGGAAAGTCAGGCCTACAATGAGCAGTTCTTC	CASSSRESQAYNEQFF